This T cell receptor beta chain was captured by sequencing in a study of blood T cell repertoires in COVID-19. Turning to the study itself: The study drew acute and convalescent COVID-19 samples from the United States, Italy and Spain. T cells, B-cell-depleted T cells, or PBMCs provided the cDNA or gDNA that served as material.

Of note for this clone: An end of the junction differs from the germline gene, which may be a read error.

Original analysis: Researchers report that nucleated cell counts were estimated from reference gene primer amplification. The table came from immunoSEQ multiplex PCR; TCRdb's copy has only in-frame clones and leaves some out. V, J and clone size were drawn from that table, and D and trimming were deduced from the DNA. The table shows 27,000 or so clones, with approximately 83% occurring only once. The sequence was obtained from a man between 70 and 80 years old with active COVID-19. The sequencing sample was made of peripheral blood.

CDR3 sequence reads: CASSWEGTGYHETQYF. CDR3 DNA: TGTGCCAGCAGTTGGGAAGGGACAGGGTACCACGAGACCCAGTACTTC. The V and J genes are TRBV27 and TRBJ2-5; the match to TRBD1 covers 9 bases. The germline V gene has CDR1 MNHEY and CDR2 SMNVEV (reference sequence). The CDR3 consists of 16 residues.